This TCR beta chain was recorded in a study of T cell responses to AZD1222 COVID-19 vaccine. Study overall: The analysis combined second doses at about 4 or about 12 weeks.

Study-level findings and limits: Of spike-specific TCRs, nearly half reportedly target regions left unmutated in variants. A rise in Spike-specific TCR breadth and depth followed two AZD1222 doses.

With respect to this clone: Its specificity is unknown.

Produced via immunoSEQ multiplex PCR; TCRdb's table is partial and in-frame only. The profile shows 120,000 or so clones, 90% of them singletons. The CDR3 length is 14 residues. Germline-derived CDR1 and CDR2 are SGHNT and YENEEA. Trimming took off 2 bases at V and 4 bases at J, with 9 bases between the two ends. Sequenced here: peripheral blood, sampled on day 0 of AZD1222 vaccination. V and J are TRBV11-3 and TRBJ2-1; no definite D call. The receptor was derived from an adult in good health. This CDR3 reads CASSLNLAYNEQFF. As DNA, the CDR3 is TGTGCCAGCAGCTTAAACCTGGCTTACAATGAGCAGTTCTTC. The full variable domain, with the rest looked up from reference TRBV11-3 and TRBJ2-1, is EAGVVQSPRYKIIEKKQPVAFWCNPISGHNTLYWYLQNLGQGPELLIRYENEEAVDDSQLPKDRFSAERLKGVDSTLKIQPAELGDSAVYLCASSLNLAYNEQFFGPGTRLTVL.